The source of this T cell receptor (beta chain) is a study of identical twins. The CDR3 has 14 residues. V lost 3 bases, J lost 7 bases, and 11 bases stayed unmatched. The germline V gene encodes CDR1 DFQATT and CDR2 SNEGSKA (reference sequence). One entry per CDR3 protein results from TCRdb running MiXCR on the 5' RACE reads. The sample holds some 760,000 distinct CDR3 sequences, roughly 18% seen once. The same specimen was also included in a second study, on T cells expressing NK-cell markers. That source reports: Anti-gamma-delta TCR antibody use in several experiments restricted sorting to alpha-beta TCR T cells.

Sequencing was carried out using PBMCs. This chain links TRBV20-1 with TRBJ2-7, with 8 bases aligning to TRBD2. This TCR derives from a young woman in good health. In DNA, the CDR3 is TGCAGTGCTAGCTTAGCGGGGACATATGGAGAGCAGTACTTC. This gives the protein CSASLAGTYGEQYF.